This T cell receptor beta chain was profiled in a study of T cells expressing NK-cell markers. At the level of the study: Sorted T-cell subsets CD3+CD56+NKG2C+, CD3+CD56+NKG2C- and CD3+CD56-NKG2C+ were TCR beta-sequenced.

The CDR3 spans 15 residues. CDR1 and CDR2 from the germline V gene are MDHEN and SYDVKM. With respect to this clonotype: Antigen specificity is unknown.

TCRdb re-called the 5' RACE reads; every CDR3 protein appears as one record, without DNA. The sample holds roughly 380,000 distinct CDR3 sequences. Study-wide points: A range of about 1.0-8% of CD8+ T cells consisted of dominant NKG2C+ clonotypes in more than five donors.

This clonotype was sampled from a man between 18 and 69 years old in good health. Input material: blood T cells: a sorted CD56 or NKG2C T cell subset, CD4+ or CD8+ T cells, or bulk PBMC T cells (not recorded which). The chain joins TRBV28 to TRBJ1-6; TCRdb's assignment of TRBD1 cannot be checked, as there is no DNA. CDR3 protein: CASRTDGTANSPLHF.